The T cell receptor beta chain under discussion was sequenced for a study of cytomegalovirus exposure and HLA in healthy donors. The PCR ran on 60 Vbeta and 13 Jbeta primers. Clones were sequenced by immunoSEQ multiplex PCR, and TCRdb holds only the in-frame ones, with some missing. The sample includes under 200,000 clones, about four fifths of them seen just once. Note on this clone: The antigen is not known.

Germline V lookup: CDR1 LGHNA, CDR2 YSLEER. Trimming shortened V by 0 bases and J by 0 bases, and 18 bases separated the two germline ends. CDR3 size: 19 residues. Study results and limitations: An analysis that was carried out later associated 16,951 TCR beta sequences with HLA alleles at 0.05 false discovery rate. Diagnosis of cytomegalovirus status made by the classifier reportedly showed high specificity and sensitivity.

The clonotype comes from a woman under 30 in good health and CMV-seronegative. This sequence joins TRBV4-3 and TRBJ2-1; D is unresolved. The sequenced sample was PBMCs. In nucleotides, the CDR3 is TGCGCCAGCAGCCAAGAACGCAGGTCACAAAACCTCTCCTACAATGAGCAGTTCTTC. This sequence encodes CASSQERRSQNLSYNEQFF.